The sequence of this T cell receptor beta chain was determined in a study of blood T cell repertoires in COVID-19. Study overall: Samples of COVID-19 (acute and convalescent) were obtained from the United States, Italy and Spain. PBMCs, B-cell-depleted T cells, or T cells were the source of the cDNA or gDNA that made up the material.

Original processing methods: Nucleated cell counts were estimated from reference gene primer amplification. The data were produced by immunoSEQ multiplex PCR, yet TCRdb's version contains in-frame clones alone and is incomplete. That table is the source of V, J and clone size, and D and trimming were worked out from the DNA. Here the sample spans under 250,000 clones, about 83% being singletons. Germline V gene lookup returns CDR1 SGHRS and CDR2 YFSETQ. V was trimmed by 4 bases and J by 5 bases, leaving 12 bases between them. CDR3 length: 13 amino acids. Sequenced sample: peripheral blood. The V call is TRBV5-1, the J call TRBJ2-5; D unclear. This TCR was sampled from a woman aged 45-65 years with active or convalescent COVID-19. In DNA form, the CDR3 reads TGCGCCAGCAGCCAGAGCGAATCGGAGACCCAGTACTTC. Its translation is CASSQSESETQYF.